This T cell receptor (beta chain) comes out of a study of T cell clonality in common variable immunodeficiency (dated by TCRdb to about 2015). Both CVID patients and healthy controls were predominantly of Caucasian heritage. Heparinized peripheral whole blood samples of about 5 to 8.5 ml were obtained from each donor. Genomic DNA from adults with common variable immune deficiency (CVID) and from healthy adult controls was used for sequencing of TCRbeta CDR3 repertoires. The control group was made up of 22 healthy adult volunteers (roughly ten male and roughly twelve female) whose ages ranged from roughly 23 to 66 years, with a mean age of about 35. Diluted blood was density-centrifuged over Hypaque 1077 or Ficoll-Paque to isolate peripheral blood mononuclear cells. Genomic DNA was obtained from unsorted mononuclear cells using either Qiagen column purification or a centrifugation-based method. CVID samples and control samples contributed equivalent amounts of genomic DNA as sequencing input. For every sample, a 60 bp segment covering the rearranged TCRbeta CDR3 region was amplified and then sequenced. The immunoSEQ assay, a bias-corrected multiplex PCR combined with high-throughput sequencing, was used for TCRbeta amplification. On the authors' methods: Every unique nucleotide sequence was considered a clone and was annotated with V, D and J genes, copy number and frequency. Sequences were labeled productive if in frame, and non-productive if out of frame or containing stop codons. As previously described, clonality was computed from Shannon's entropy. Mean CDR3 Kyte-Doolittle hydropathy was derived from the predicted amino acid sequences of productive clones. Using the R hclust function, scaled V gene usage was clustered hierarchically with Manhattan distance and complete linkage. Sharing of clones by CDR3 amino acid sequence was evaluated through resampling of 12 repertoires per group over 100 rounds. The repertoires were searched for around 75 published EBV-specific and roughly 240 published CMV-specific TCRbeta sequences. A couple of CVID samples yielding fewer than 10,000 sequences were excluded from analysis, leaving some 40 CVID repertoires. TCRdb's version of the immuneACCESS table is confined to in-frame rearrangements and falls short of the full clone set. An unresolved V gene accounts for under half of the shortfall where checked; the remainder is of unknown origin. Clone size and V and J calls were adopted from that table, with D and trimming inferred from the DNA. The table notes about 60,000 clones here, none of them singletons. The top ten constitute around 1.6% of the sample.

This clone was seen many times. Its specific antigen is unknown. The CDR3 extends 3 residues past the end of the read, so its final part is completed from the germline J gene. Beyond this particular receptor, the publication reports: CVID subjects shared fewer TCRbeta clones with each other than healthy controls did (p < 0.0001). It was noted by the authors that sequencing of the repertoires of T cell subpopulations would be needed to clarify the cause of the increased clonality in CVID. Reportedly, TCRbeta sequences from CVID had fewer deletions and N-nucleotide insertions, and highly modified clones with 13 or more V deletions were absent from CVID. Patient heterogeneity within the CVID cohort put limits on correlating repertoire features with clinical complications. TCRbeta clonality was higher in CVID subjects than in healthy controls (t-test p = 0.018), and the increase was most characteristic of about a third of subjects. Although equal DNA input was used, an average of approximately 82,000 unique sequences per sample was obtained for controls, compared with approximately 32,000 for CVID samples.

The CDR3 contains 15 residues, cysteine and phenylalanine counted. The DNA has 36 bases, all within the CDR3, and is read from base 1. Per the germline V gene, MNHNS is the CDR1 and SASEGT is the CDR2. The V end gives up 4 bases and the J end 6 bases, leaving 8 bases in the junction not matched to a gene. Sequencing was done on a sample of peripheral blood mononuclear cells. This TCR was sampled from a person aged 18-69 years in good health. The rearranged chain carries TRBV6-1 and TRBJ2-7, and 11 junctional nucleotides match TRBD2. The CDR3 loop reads CASSGTSGSGSEQYF. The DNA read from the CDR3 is TGTGCCAGCAGTGGAACTAGCGGGAGTGGTAGCGAG.